These 29 T cell receptor beta chains originate from one sample sequenced in a study of shared clonotypes between healthy human individuals. TCRdb's copy holds only in-frame clones and misses some; the assay was immunoSEQ multiplex PCR. This table has about 2 million clones, roughly 94% appearing once. What was sequenced was naive CD4+ T cells sorted from blood. Subset reported: CD45RA+ positively selected. These receptors were taken from a man between 18 and 29 years old in good health.

The sample holds one count of this clone. This CDR3 is missing its conserved last phenylalanine or tryptophan, likely due to a read error. The DNA is omitted, as the CDR3 cannot be located on it reliably, and the CDR3 follows TCRdb's listing. This chain uses TRBV5-3 with TRBJ2-6; the D call TRBD1 from the table was never checked on the DNA. TRBV5-3 is filed as an ORF, its function uncertain. 11 amino acids form the CDR3, both terminal residues included. CDR3 amino acids: CARRRQVVNKV.

The genes are TRBV9 and TRBJ2-2; D gene unclear. V lost 0 bases, J lost 4 bases, and 10 bases lay in between. The CDR3 length is 15 residues. The germline CDR1 and CDR2 sequences are SGDLS and YYNGEE. The CDR3 DNA follows: TGTGCCAGCAGCGTAGAGGTCTCCAGCACCGGGGAGCTGTTTTTT. This translates into CASSVEVSSTGELFF.

Regarding this clone: Other DNA sequences from this sample encode an identical CDR3 as well. The chain carries TRBV9 and TRBJ2-3; D might be TRBD1 (5 bases). Germline CDR1 SGDLS, CDR2 YYNGEE. V lost 0 bases and J lost 2, with 7 bases in between. This CDR3 spans 14 amino acids. This chain's CDR3 is CASSVGGFTDTQYF. The CDR3, as DNA: TGTGCCAGCAGCGTAGGGGGCTTCACAGATACGCAGTATTTT.

The chain uses TRBV6-5 and TRBJ2-3; 9 nucleotides align to TRBD1. The CDR3 runs 14 residues. The V segment lost 5 bases and the J segment 2 bases; nucleotides outside the gene matches: 2. Germline-derived CDR1 and CDR2 are MNHEY and SVGAGI. The CDR3 nucleotides are TGTGCCAGCAGTGAACAGGGGGCCACAGATACGCAGTATTTT. It yields the protein CASSEQGATDTQYF.

The V gene is TRBV6-6, the J gene TRBJ1-4; 7 nucleotides agree with TRBD1. CDR3 length equals 16 residues. The V gene end was trimmed by 5 bases and the J gene end by 4 bases; junction bases not matched to a gene: 10. Germline V gives CDR1 MNHNY, CDR2 SVGAGI (reference sequence). The CDR3 region has the DNA TGTGCCAGCAGTCCTCCGGGACAGTTGTTTAATGAAAAACTGTTTTTT. Protein product: CASSPPGQLFNEKLFF.

V and J are TRBV10-3 and TRBJ2-2; 8 bases match TRBD2. Germline V gives CDR1 ENHRY, CDR2 SYGVKD. The CDR3 extends over 15 amino acids. Trimming at V came to 2 bases and at J to 5 bases, leaving 4 bases not matched to a gene. The CDR3 nucleotides read TGTGCCATCAGTGAGAGCGGGAGCGGGACCGGGGAGCTGTTTTTT. Its protein is CAISESGSGTGELFF.

This chain connects TRBV7-9 to TRBJ2-6; D is perhaps TRBD1 (6 bases). Trimming cost V 2 bases and J 3 bases, with 17 bases left between them. CDR1 is SEHNR, CDR2 FQNEAQ, per germline (reference sequence). CDR3 length equals 18 residues. CDR3 in amino acids: CASSLSGEQAYGANVLTF. In DNA, the CDR3 is TGTGCCAGCAGCTTATCAGGGGAACAAGCGTATGGGGCCAACGTCCTGACTTTC.

This chain joins TRBV7-8 and TRBJ1-4; no clear D. The CDR3 length is 14 residues. V lost 4 bases and J lost 8, with 14 bases in between. Germline-derived CDR1 and CDR2 are SGHVS and FQNEAQ. CDR3 in amino acids: CASSSQRAREKLFF. Written as DNA, the CDR3 is TGTGCCAGCAGCTCCCAGCGAGCTAGGGAAAAACTGTTTTTT. The variable domain in full, completed from reference TRBV7-8 and TRBJ1-4, reads GAGVSQSPRYKVAKRGQDVALRCDPISGHVSLFWYQQALGQGPEFLTYFQNEAQLDKSGLPSDRFFAERPEGSVSTLKIQRTQQEDSAVYLCASSSQRAREKLFFGSGTQLSVL.

This clone is a singleton in its sample. CDR3 region: CSVATPSTDTQYF. The CDR3 DNA is TGCAGCGTTGCGACGCCGAGCACAGATACGCAGTATTTT. This chain connects TRBV29-1 to TRBJ2-3; unclear D gene. V was cut by 4 bases and J by 0 bases, with 8 bases left in between. This CDR3 spans 13 amino acids. CDR1 and CDR2 from the germline V gene are SQVTM and ANQGSEA.

J is TRBJ2-3 and V is TRBV6-1, with TRBD2 matching 8 bases. V shed 7 bases and J 0 bases; nucleotides not matched to a gene: 9. The CDR3 totals 16 residues. The V gene's germline CDR1 is MNHNS and CDR2 SASEGT. The CDR3 here is CASIERGPSSTDTQYF. CDR3 DNA: TGTGCCAGCATTGAGCGGGGGCCTAGTAGCACAGATACGCAGTATTTT.

This clone has a single count. The genes are TRBV7-6 and TRBJ1-3; TRBD1 agrees at 8 bases. After removal of 1 base from V and 4 bases from J, the junction contained 6 bases not matched to a gene. Germline V CDR1 and CDR2: SGHVS, FNYEAQ. CDR3 length: 16 residues. Here the CDR3 DNA reads TGTGCCAGCAGCTTAGATTTTACAGGGGGAGGAAACACCATATATTTT. Protein: CASSLDFTGGGNTIYF.

The V and J genes are TRBV5-1 and TRBJ2-4; perhaps TRBD2 as D (6 bases). Trimming removed 0 bases from V and 1 base from J, with 11 bases in between. This CDR3 is 16 amino acids long. Germline CDR1 is SGHRS and CDR2 is YFSETQ. This chain's CDR3 is CASSLVGGTAKNIQYF. For the CDR3, the DNA is TGCGCCAGCAGCTTGGTAGGAGGGACGGCCAAAAACATTCAGTACTTC.

The rearrangement links TRBV7-9 to TRBJ2-7; 9 bases line up with TRBD1. The CDR3 has 12 residues. CDR1 and CDR2 from the germline V gene are SEHNR and FQNEAQ (reference sequence). V was pared by 5 bases and J by 7 bases, with 3 bases of the junction left unmatched. DNA of the CDR3: TGTGCCAGCAGCCGACAGGGGGGTGAGCAGTACTTC. Its translation is CASSRQGGEQYF.

This chain connects TRBV21-1 to TRBJ2-7; the table's D call, TRBD2, was not checked against the DNA. TRBV21-1 is a listed pseudogene. The CDR3 has 14 residues. CDR3 nucleotides: TGTGCCAGCAGAGGTGGCGGGTGGGGTTACGAGCAGTACTTC. It codes for CASRGGGWGYEQYF.

Notes on this clone: Just one base apart from a much larger clone, this may be a read error. The chain combines TRBV11-2 with TRBJ2-7; TRBD1 matches 9 bases. Losses at the gene ends were 5 bases for V and 2 bases for J; bases not matched to a gene: 1. In germline, CDR1 is SGHAT, CDR2 FQNNGV. CDR3 length equals 13 residues. CDR3 DNA sequence: TGTGCCAGCAGCGGGACAGGGACCTACGAGCAGTACTTC. Its translation is CASSGTGTYEQYF.

The rearrangement uses TRBV7-2 and TRBJ2-7; 9 bases map to TRBD1. Germline CDR1 and CDR2: SGHTA and FQGNSA. This CDR3 region has 16 residues. With 5 bases clipped from V and 0 bases from J, the junction kept 8 bases outside the gene matches. This CDR3 reads CASSALRDRASYEQYF. CDR3 bases: TGTGCCAGCAGCGCCCTCCGGGACAGGGCCTCCTACGAGCAGTACTTC. Full variable domain (outside the CDR3, taken from reference TRBV7-2 and TRBJ2-7): GAGVSQSPSNKVTEKGKDVELRCDPISGHTALYWYRQSLGQGLEFLIYFQGNSAPDKSGLPSDRFSAERTGGSVSTLTIQRTQQEDSAVYLCASSALRDRASYEQYFGPGTRLTVT.

The chain has TRBV10-3 and TRBJ2-5; 7 nucleotides agree with TRBD2. The end of the DNA is better explained by TRBJ2-7, so the J call may be wrong. The CDR3 length is 15 residues. CDR1 and CDR2 from the germline V gene are ENHRY and SYGVKD. CDR3 amino acids: CAISPGLAAAYEQYF. CDR3 coding DNA: TGTGCCATCAGCCCCGGCCTAGCGGCTGCCTACGAGCAGTACTTC.

The gene calls are TRBV18 and TRBJ2-2; D possibly corresponds to TRBD2 (6 bases). Trimming shortened V by 5 bases and J by 2 bases, and 12 bases separated the two germline ends. Germline CDR1 reads KGHSH; CDR2 reads LQKENI. The CDR3 runs to 15 residues. In DNA form, the CDR3 reads TGTGCCAGCTCAACCCGGGACTCCAACACCGGGGAGCTGTTTTTT. Its protein product is CASSTRDSNTGELFF.

CDR3 loop: CASTEQTTEQYF. Here the CDR3 DNA reads TGTGCCAGCACCGAACAGACCACAGAGCAGTACTTC. The chain has TRBV2 and TRBJ2-7, with D unclear. The CDR3 length is 12 residues. CDR1 is SNHLY, CDR2 FYNNEI, per germline. Trimming cost V 7 bases and J 7 bases, with 14 bases left between them.

The chain couples TRBV29-1 to TRBJ1-1, with D unresolved. Germline-derived CDR1 and CDR2 are SQVTM and ANQGSEA. The CDR3 sequence is 12 residues long. The CDR3 sequence: CKISGANTEAFF. DNA of the CDR3: TGCAAAATCAGCGGAGCGAACACTGAAGCTTTCTTT.

The chain employs TRBV13 and TRBJ2-1; no reliable D call. The CDR3 has 14 amino acids. The V end lost 2 bases, the J end lost 8 bases, and 13 bases lay between the germline ends. CDR1 PRHDT and CDR2 FYEKMQ come from the germline V gene (reference sequence). CDR3 amino acids: CASSLRAPGDEQFF. CDR3 coding DNA: TGTGCCAGCAGCTTACGGGCCCCTGGAGATGAGCAGTTCTTC.

The chain carries TRBV28 and TRBJ2-7, with 9 bases lining up with TRBD1. The ends lost 5 bases at V and 6 bases at J; junction bases unmatched: 11. Germline lookup yields CDR1 MDHEN and CDR2 SYDVKM. CDR3 length: 15 amino acids. The CDR3 DNA reads as TGTGCCAGCAGTGTCGCCGGGACAGGGATTGTCGAGCAGTACTTC. Protein product: CASSVAGTGIVEQYF.

This clone has only one observation. In DNA, the CDR3 is TGTGCCAGCCGTAGCGGGGGGGCCCATGAGCAGTTCTTC. Its protein product is CASRSGGAHEQFF. This chain uses TRBV28 with TRBJ2-1; 11 bases fit TRBD2. CDR1 MDHEN and CDR2 SYDVKM come from the germline V gene. The CDR3 loop spans 13 amino acids. V shed 8 bases and J 8 bases; nucleotides not matched to a gene: 5.

The rearrangement links TRBV11-2 to TRBJ2-7, with D hard to call. The CDR3 sequence is 14 residues long. Germline V gene data show CDR1 as SGHAT and CDR2 as FQNNGV. Trimming pared 5 bases from V and 7 bases from J, leaving 18 bases between. The CDR3 reads CASSPRLDRPEQYF. The CDR3 region has the DNA TGTGCCAGCAGCCCCCGTTTAGATCGGCCGGAGCAGTACTTC.

V gene TRBV14 combines with J gene TRBJ1-1, with a possible D match to TRBD1 (6 bases). Per the germline V gene, CDR1 is SGHDN and CDR2 is FVKESK. V was shortened by 0 bases and J by 3 bases, with 14 bases between the two germline ends. The CDR3 totals 16 residues. The CDR3 here is CASSQDQGKRDTEAFF. The CDR3 DNA follows: TGTGCCAGCAGCCAAGATCAGGGGAAAAGGGACACTGAAGCTTTCTTT.

The CDR3 DNA reads as TGTGCCAGCAGCCAAAATACAGGAAACTATGGCTACACCTTC. Translating it yields CASSQNTGNYGYTF. The J gene is TRBJ1-2, the V gene TRBV14; a weak D match, TRBD1 (5 bases). CDR3 length: 14 amino acids. The germline CDR1 and CDR2 sequences are SGHDN and FVKESK. V was trimmed by 2 bases and J by 2 bases, leaving 9 bases between them.

In the case of this clone: This CDR3 is also generated by other DNA sequences in the sample. The rearrangement uses TRBV4-3 and TRBJ2-7, with 12 bases identical to TRBD2. The CDR3 contains 15 residues. Germline V CDR1 and CDR2: LGHNA, YSLEER. Trimming took 1 base from V and 2 from J; bases not matched to a gene: 0. The CDR3 sequence is CASSQGLAGAYEQYF. CDR3 in DNA: TGCGCCAGCAGCCAAGGACTAGCGGGGGCCTACGAGCAGTACTTC.

The chain has TRBV27 and TRBJ2-1; unclear D gene. Germline V gene lookup returns CDR1 MNHEY and CDR2 SMNVEV (reference sequence). Trimming took 4 bases from V and 4 from J, leaving 8 bases between them. This CDR3 region has 13 residues. CDR3 region: CASSSKRYNEQFF. CDR3 nucleotide sequence: TGTGCCAGCAGTTCAAAAAGATACAATGAGCAGTTCTTC.

The rearrangement uses TRBV19 and TRBJ1-6, with D unresolved. The germline gives CDR1 LNHDA, CDR2 SQIVND (reference sequence). Trimming took 3 bases from V and 8 from J, leaving 14 bases between them. The CDR3 contains 15 residues. The CDR3 nucleotides are TGTGCCAGTAGTATTGGGCGGTGGTCGGATTCACCCCTCCACTTT. It translates to CASSIGRWSDSPLHF.